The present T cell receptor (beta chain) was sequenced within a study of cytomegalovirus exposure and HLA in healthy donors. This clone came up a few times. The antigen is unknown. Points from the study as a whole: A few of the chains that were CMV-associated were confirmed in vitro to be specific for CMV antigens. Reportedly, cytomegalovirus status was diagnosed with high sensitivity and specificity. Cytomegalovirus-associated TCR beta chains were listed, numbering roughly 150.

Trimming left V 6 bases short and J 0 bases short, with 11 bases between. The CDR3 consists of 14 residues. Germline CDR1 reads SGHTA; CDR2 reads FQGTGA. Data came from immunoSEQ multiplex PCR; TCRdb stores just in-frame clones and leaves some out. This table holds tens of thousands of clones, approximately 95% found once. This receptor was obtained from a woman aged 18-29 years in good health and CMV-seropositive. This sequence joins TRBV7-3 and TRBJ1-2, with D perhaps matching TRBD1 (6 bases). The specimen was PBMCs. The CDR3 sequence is CASSWGGTNYGYTF. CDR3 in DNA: TGTGCCAGCAGTTGGGGGGGCACTAACTATGGCTACACCTTC.